These T cell receptor beta chains were read from a single sample in a study of blood T cell repertoires in COVID-19. TCRdb's table, derived via immunoSEQ multiplex PCR, lists solely in-frame clones and lacks some. The sample contains roughly 260,000 clones, approximately 85% of which appear only once. What was sequenced was PBMCs or T cells enriched from blood (not recorded which). The origin of the receptors is a woman between 50 and 59 years old who had recovered from COVID-19. CDR3s include the opening cysteine and the closing phenylalanine or tryptophan. The order of the fields is V gene, J gene, clone size, D gene, CDR3 DNA, CDR3 protein. The D gene is left open where the match is weak. Not all rows give a size; the values are once, few, many and, for expanded clones, a class.

>TRBV2|TRBJ1-6|-|-
TGTGCCAGCAGTGAAGGAAACAATAATTCACCCCTCCACTTT
CASSEGNNNSPLHF
>TRBV29-1|TRBJ2-7|once|TRBD2
TGCAGCGTCCGGACTAGCGGGAACACCTACGAGCAGTACTTC
CSVRTSGNTYEQYF
>TRBV7-9|TRBJ2-1|-|-
TGTGCCAGCAGCTCTCCTGGGGGGAGCGGGTATTACAATGAGCAGTTCTTC
CASSSPGGSGYYNEQFF
>TRBV27|TRBJ2-7|-|TRBD1
TGTGCCAGCAGTCGGCGGGACAGGATATACGAGCAGTACTTC
CASSRRDRIYEQYF
>TRBV28|TRBJ2-7|-|-
TGTGCCAGCAGCCCACCCCCGGGAGCCTCGACCTACGAGCAGTACTTC
CASSPPPGASTYEQYF
>TRBV27|TRBJ1-5|-|TRBD1
TGTGCCAGCACCGACAGGGCTGGGCGTCAGCCCCAGCATTTT
CASTDRAGRQPQHF
>TRBV27|TRBJ2-1|-|TRBD2
TGTGCCAGCAGCCCTCTATTAGCGGGATACAATGAGCAGTTCTTC
CASSPLLAGYNEQFF
>TRBV7-6|TRBJ2-2|once|-
TGTGCCAGCAGCTTAGACCCCCGGGGCACCGGGGAGCTGTTTTTT
CASSLDPRGTGELFF
>TRBV30|TRBJ1-5|-|-
TGTGCCTGGAGTGTCGTCCGCCGCGTCAATCAGCCCCAGCATTTT
CAWSVVRRVNQPQHF
>TRBV28|TRBJ1-5|-|-
TGTGCCAGCAGTTTATGGAACAGGGATAACAATCAGCCCCAGCATTTT
CASSLWNRDNNQPQHF
>TRBV20-1|TRBJ2-1|once|-
TGCAGTGCTTTATCGAGGGAGCAGTTCTTC
CSALSREQFF
>TRBV6-5|TRBJ2-7|-|TRBD2
TGTGCCAGCAGTCAGGGAACTAGCGGGAGTGCCGAGCAGTACTTC
CASSQGTSGSAEQYF
>TRBV28|TRBJ2-1|once|TRBD2
TGTGCCAGCGGGTCAGCGGGAGGGCCGAAACAGTTCTTC
CASGSAGGPKQFF
>TRBV6-5|TRBJ2-1|once|TRBD2
TGTGCCAGCACGGGGTTATCGGGGGGCAATGAGCAGTTCTTC
CASTGLSGGNEQFF
>TRBV5-1|TRBJ2-7|-|TRBD2
TGCGCCAGCAGCTTGGGGGATCCGGGACTAGCGGACTTGTACGAGCAGTACTTC
CASSLGDPGLADLYEQYF
>TRBV28|TRBJ2-5|-|-
TGTGCCAGCGGACAGTGGAGATTAGAAGAGACCCAGTACTTC
CASGQWRLEETQYF
>TRBV5-1|TRBJ2-1|-|TRBD2
TGCGCCAGCAGCCCAGGGACTAGCGGGAGGACAGGTGAGCAGTTCTTC
CASSPGTSGRTGEQFF
>TRBV5-4|TRBJ1-5|-|-
TGTGCCAGCAGCTTGGACAGGGCAACCCAGCATTTT
CASSLDRATQHF
>TRBV7-9|TRBJ2-3|once|-
TGTGCCAGCAGCCCAGGGTATGGTCGTACGCAGTATTTT
CASSPGYGRTQYF
>TRBV10-3|TRBJ2-2|-|-
TGTGCCATCAGGGGAGGACTGAACACCGGGGAGCTGTTTTTT
CAIRGGLNTGELFF
>TRBV10-3|TRBJ2-7|-|TRBD2
TGTGCCATCACCGAATCAGCGGGACTGGGGTCCTACGAGCAGTACTTC
CAITESAGLGSYEQYF
>TRBV15|TRBJ2-5|-|TRBD1
TGTGCCACCAGCAGGGGACAGGGGTCGGGAGGGCCTAACTTC
CATSRGQGSGGPNF
>TRBV2|TRBJ2-5|-|TRBD1
TGTGCCAGCAACGAACAGGGGGCTGGAGAGACCCAGTACTTC
CASNEQGAGETQYF
>TRBV4-2|TRBJ2-1|-|-
TGTGCCAGCAGCCAAAGGCTAGCCGGAGTCTACAATGAGCAGTTCTTC
CASSQRLAGVYNEQFF
>TRBV25-1|TRBJ2-1|few|TRBD2
TGTGCCAGCAGTGAATTAGCGGGAGGGAATGAGCAGTTCTTC
CASSELAGGNEQFF
>TRBV3-1/TRBV3-2|TRBJ1-1|-|-
TGTGCCAGCGATCGCGGCGGTACTGAAGCTTTCTTT
CASDRGGTEAFF
>TRBV27|TRBJ2-7|-|TRBD1
TGTGCCAGCAGTCTCTCGGGACAGGTCCCCTCCTACGAGCAGTACTTC
CASSLSGQVPSYEQYF
>TRBV5-1|TRBJ1-1|once|TRBD1
TGCGCCAGCAGCCCGACAGGGATGGGTGTAACTGAAGCTTTCTTT
CASSPTGMGVTEAFF
>TRBV7-3|TRBJ2-3|-|-
TGTGCCAGCAGCCAGGTGCAGTTATCTAGCACAGATACGCAGTATTTT
CASSQVQLSSTDTQYF
>TRBV5-6|TRBJ1-1|-|-
TGTGCCAGCAGCTTGGGGCAGGGGACTATTATGGGCACTGAAGCTTTCTTT
CASSLGQGTIMGTEAFF
>TRBV30|TRBJ1-3|-|TRBD1
TGTGCCTGGAGCGGGACAGGGAGTCCAAACACCATATATTTT
CAWSGTGSPNTIYF
>TRBV7-8|TRBJ2-1|-|-
TGTGCCAGCAGCTTAGCGGGAGTCTCCTACAATGAGCAGTTCTTC
CASSLAGVSYNEQFF
>TRBV5-1|TRBJ2-1|-|TRBD2
TGCGCCAGCAGCTCCGGGACTAGCGCATCCTTACAGTTCTTC
CASSSGTSASLQFF
>TRBV10-3|TRBJ2-1|-|-
TGTGCCACCACAGGGGTCGGCGGGACCCACAATGAGCAGTTCTTC
CATTGVGGTHNEQFF
>TRBV7-9|TRBJ2-3|-|-
TGTGCCAGCAGCCCACCCAGGCCCCACGTAGATACGCAGTATTTT
CASSPPRPHVDTQYF
>TRBV19|TRBJ1-5|-|-
TGTGCCAGTAGTATTTCCAGGCTCAATCAGCCCCAGCATTTT
CASSISRLNQPQHF
>TRBV2|TRBJ2-5|-|-
TGTGCCAGCAGCAACAGCCGCCAAGAGACCCAGTACTTC
CASSNSRQETQYF
>TRBV18|TRBJ2-5|-|-
TGTGCCAGCTCACCCGTGCCAGGCTCGGCAGAGACCCAGTACTTC
CASSPVPGSAETQYF
>TRBV28|TRBJ2-7|once|-
TGTGCCAGCAGTTTGCCGACACTCCGCCACGAGCAGTACTTC
CASSLPTLRHEQYF
>TRBV11-2|TRBJ2-2|-|-
TGTGCCAGCAGCTCCCGTCGAACCCGACAGAGGAACACCGGGGAGCTGTTTTTT
CASSSRRTRQRNTGELFF
>TRBV27|TRBJ2-7|once|TRBD1
TGTGCCAGCAGTTCGGCCGGGACAGGGACCGAGCAGTACTTC
CASSSAGTGTEQYF
>TRBV24-1|TRBJ2-7|-|-
TGTGCCACCAGTGAGACCGGGAGTGCGAGCGAGCAGTACTTC
CATSETGSASEQYF
>TRBV27|TRBJ2-2|-|-
TGTGCCAGCAGTTTCGGACTCGACACCGGGGAGCTGTTTTTT
CASSFGLDTGELFF
>TRBV28|TRBJ2-4|once|-
TGTGCCACCCTGGGAGGCGTTAACATTCAGTACTTC
CATLGGVNIQYF
>TRBV7-9|TRBJ2-7|-|TRBD1
TGTGCCAGCAGCTTAGGAGCAGGGGGCTACTACGAGCAGTACTTC
CASSLGAGGYYEQYF